This TCR beta chain was sequenced for a study of Graves' ophthalmopathy and Graves' hyperthyroidism (dated by TCRdb to the late 2010s). Context from the whole study: A patient counted as having stable hyperthyroidism if there was no progression to ophthalmopathy within 18 months of follow-up. An independent validation cohort was composed of some 18 hyperthyroidism patients and 17 patients who later progressed from hyperthyroidism to ophthalmopathy. Following sampling, methimazole starting at 30 mg daily was administered to hyperthyroidism patients, and high-dose intravenous methylprednisolone was administered to ophthalmopathy patients. In about six hyperthyroidism patients, the T-cell repertoire of thyroid tissue was compared with the T-cell repertoire of blood. In total, 135 blood samples were TCR-sequenced: 40 to 45 ophthalmopathy, under 85 hyperthyroidism and some 17 hyperthyroidism-to-ophthalmopathy patients. To tell Graves' ophthalmopathy apart from Graves' hyperthyroidism, and to predict which patients would progress to ophthalmopathy, the study relied on TCR beta repertoire signatures. To explore V-J signatures distinguishing ophthalmopathy from hyperthyroidism, a discovery set of under 110 patients (more than 40 ophthalmopathy, roughly 56 stable hyperthyroidism) was enrolled.

To note about this clonotype: Its antigen remains unidentified. No much larger clone exists at a distance of one base, and base qualities are not known.

TCR beta CDR3 regions were amplified from RNA transcripts for repertoire sequencing. HTBI primers and the Qiagen OneStep RT-PCR kit were used in a first-round RT-PCR, which was followed by a second-round multiplex PCR, size selection and purification. Libraries were sequenced paired-end with 100 bp reads on an Illumina HiSeq2000. Processing in the source paper ran as follows. SOAPnuke was used for read processing, and reads with adapters, uncalled bases, a mean Phred below 15, or no exact constant-primer or identifier match were discarded. COPE v1.2.5 was used to merge high-quality paired reads. Each unique nucleotide sequence was defined as a clonotype, and clonotypes were aligned to IMGT TRB V, D and J references with MiTCR v1.1. The analysis was limited to V-J combinations with a frequency above 0.0001, which together covered 99.2% of repertoires. For each V-J combination, a TCR clonal expansion and chaos score was defined as F50 clonal expansion divided by the chaos observed in the TCRdist matrix. Welch's t-statistics and random forest were used to narrow the features down to around twelve V-J combinations, which were then fed into a naive Bayes classifier. Thyroid-blood repertoire similarity was quantified with the Morisita-Horn index. TCRdb applied fastp at Q25 and MiXCR to the public reads, then kept only in-frame beta chains. Duplicate CDR3 protein sequences are folded into a single record with the most common DNA and genes. These V and J calls rely on TCRdb rather than the paper's analysis. This sample lists 450,000 to 600,000 distinct CDR3 sequences; 39% were detected once. The ten biggest clones cover about 4% of the sample.

Hyperthyroidism patients were newly diagnosed, with disease duration under 2 months, and aged 18 to 65 years. Patients with other autoimmune diseases, uncontrolled infections, pregnancy or lactation were excluded from the study. Diagnosis was based on clinical symptoms, serum thyroxine, TRAb, thyroid ultrasound and orbital computed tomography. Total RNA was extracted using Trizol reagent, and RNA quality was checked on an Agilent 2100 Bioanalyzer. The CDR3 starts with the cysteine, ends with the phenylalanine, and has 15 residues. Only CDR3 DNA remains: 45 bases, in frame from the first base. In the germline V gene, CDR1 corresponds to SGHVS and CDR2 to FNYEAQ. The paper as a whole reports these results and caveats: Sample size was not statistically predetermined, and group allocation was not concealed from the investigators. In validation, the model predicted ophthalmopathy progression with about 71% sensitivity and roughly 72% specificity; more than ten predicted patients were CT-confirmed with GO in a median of roughly 6.8 months. The 13-signature model separated ophthalmopathy from stable hyperthyroidism with roughly 88% sensitivity and about 81% specificity in cross-validation, and 80%/75% in the test set. Most of the expanded thyroid clonotypes with a frequency above 0.001 were also detected in blood, and it was suggested that the thyroid immune response may be reflected by blood repertoires.

Input material: peripheral blood or thyroid tissue (not recorded which). This TCR was sampled from an adult man with Graves' hyperthyroidism. In this chain, TRBV7-6 is recombined with TRBJ2-5, with a weak D call of TRBD2 (6 bases match). The J call could be wrong; TRBJ2-1 is a better fit for the DNA end. The CDR3 region: CASSTPGTSRGEQFF. The DNA sequence is TGTGCCAGCAGCACCCCGGGTACTAGCCGAGGTGAGCAGTTCTTC.